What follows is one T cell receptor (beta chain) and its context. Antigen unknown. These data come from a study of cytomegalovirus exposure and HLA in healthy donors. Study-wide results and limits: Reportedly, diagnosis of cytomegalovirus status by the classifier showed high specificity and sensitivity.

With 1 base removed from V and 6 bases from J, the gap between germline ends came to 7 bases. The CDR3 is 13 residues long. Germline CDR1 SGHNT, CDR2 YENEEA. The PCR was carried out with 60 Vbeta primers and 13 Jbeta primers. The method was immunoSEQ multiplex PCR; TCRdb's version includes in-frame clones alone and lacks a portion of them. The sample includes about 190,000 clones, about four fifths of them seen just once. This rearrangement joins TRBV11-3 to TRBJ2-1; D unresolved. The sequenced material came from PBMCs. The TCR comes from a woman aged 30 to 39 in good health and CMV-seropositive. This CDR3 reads CASSLGLFNEQFF. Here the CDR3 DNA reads TGTGCCAGCAGCTTAGGACTTTTCAATGAGCAGTTCTTC. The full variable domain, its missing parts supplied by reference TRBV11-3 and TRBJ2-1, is EAGVVQSPRYKIIEKKQPVAFWCNPISGHNTLYWYLQNLGQGPELLIRYENEEAVDDSQLPKDRFSAERLKGVDSTLKIQPAELGDSAVYLCASSLGLFNEQFFGPGTRLTVL.